One and the same sample provided the 12 T cell receptor beta chains below, sequenced in a study of molecular identifiers for immune sequencing clone quantification. From the PCR reads, TCRdb called clonotypes with MiXCR, one entry per CDR3 protein. The data hold some 89,000 distinct CDR3 sequences, with 20% to 25% observed a single time. The specimen was naive CD8+ T cells from blood, with Jurkat cell RNA spiked in. Subset here: FACS-sorted CD8+CD4-CCR7+CD45RA+ naive T cells. These receptor sequences come from a human donor in good health. Some libraries in this study had Jurkat cell RNA spiked in.

Remarks on this clonotype: A read error may produce the germline difference seen at one junction end. The V call is TRBV12-3 or TRBV12-4, the J call TRBJ2-6, with D perhaps being TRBD1 or TRBD2 (5 bases each). The CDR3 totals 20 residues. CDR3 sequence (DNA): TGTGCCAGCAGGTCCCCGGGCGGGTTTTTCGGGGCAACCGGGGCCAACGTCCTGCCTTTC. Amino acids: CASRSPGGFFGATGANVLPF.

This clonotype was counted many times. The chain couples TRBV4-1 to TRBJ1-1, with 7 positions matching TRBD1. Germline V gene data show CDR1 as MGHRA and CDR2 as YSYEKL. J gave up 0 bases and V 5 bases, and 6 bases lay outside the gene matches. CDR3 length: 15 amino acids. The CDR3 coding sequence is TGCGCCAGCAGCTCCCAGACAGGGTTGAACACTGAAGCTTTCTTT. As protein: CASSSQTGLNTEAFF.

With regard to this clonotype: The junction and the germline gene differ at one end; a read error may be behind it. The chain recombines TRBV4-1 with TRBJ1-5; tentatively, D is TRBD1 (6 bases). Germline assignment: CDR1 MGHRA and CDR2 YSYEKL. The CDR3 is made up of 15 amino acids. CDR3 bases: TGCGCCGGCAGCCAAGGTGAGGGGGGACTTCAGCCCCATCATTTT. This encodes CAGSQGEGGLQPHHF.

The chain uses TRBV4-3 and TRBJ1-1; 9 bases match TRBD1. Trimming cost V 1 base and J 5 bases; bases outside gene matches: 14. Per germline, CDR1 LGHNA and CDR2 YSLEER. CDR3 length: 18 residues. CDR3 loop: CASSQGLFTGGRGTEAFF. In DNA form, the CDR3 reads TGCGCCAGCAGCCAAGGGCTTTTCACAGGGGGCAGGGGGACTGAAGCTTTCTTT.

As regards this clonotype: A read error may be the cause here, since a much bigger clone is one base away. CDR3 nucleotides: TGTGCCAGCAGCCCCCGTGCTAATGAAAAACTGTTTTTT. This translates into CASSPRANEKLFF. The chain links TRBV11-2 to TRBJ1-4; D is unclear. Per the germline V gene, CDR1 is SGHAT and CDR2 is FQNNGV. The CDR3 extends over 13 amino acids. V gave up 5 bases and J gave up 3 bases, with 7 bases separating them.

In this sample, this clonotype turned up a few times. The chain employs TRBV10-3 and TRBJ2-1; possible D gene TRBD2, 6 bases. Trimming cost V 4 bases and J 5 bases, with 18 bases left between them. This CDR3 is built from 16 residues. CDR1 ENHRY and CDR2 SYGVKD come from the germline V gene. CDR3 bases: TGTGCCATCAGTGGGGACTCCGTGGACACCAACAATGAGCAGTTCTTC. Translated: CAISGDSVDTNNEQFF.

This clonotype was seen many times. The chain employs TRBV28 and TRBJ2-7; no definite D call. Deletions cut 11 bases from V and 0 bases from J, with 5 bases between. CDR3 length equals 10 residues. CDR1 is MDHEN, CDR2 SYDVKM, per germline. The CDR3 DNA reads TGTGCCGTGAGCTCCTACGAGCAGTACTTC. Translated: CAVSSYEQYF.

Remarks on this clonotype: Just one base apart from a much larger clone, this may be a read error. The chain employs TRBV9 and TRBJ2-3; weak D call: TRBD2 (6 bases). The germline V gene encodes CDR1 SGDLS and CDR2 YYNGEE. The CDR3 is 16 residues long. V was clipped by 1 base and J by 4 bases, with 16 bases between them. The DNA for the CDR3 is TGTGCCAGCAGCGTACCCAGGGTGGGGGGACCAGATACGCAGTATTTT. Its protein product is CASSVPRVGGPDTQYF.

Many counts were recorded for this clonotype. The genes are TRBV6-5 and TRBJ2-2, with D unresolved. Germline V gene data show CDR1 as MNHEY and CDR2 as SVGAGI. The CDR3 runs 14 residues. Trimming pared 2 bases from V and 5 bases from J, leaving 9 bases between. In DNA, the CDR3 is TGTGCCAGCAGTTACGGCCAGATGACCGGGGAGCTGTTTTTT. This sequence encodes CASSYGQMTGELFF.

As to this clonotype: This may be a read error, as it is one base from a much larger clone. The chain is built from TRBV11-2 and TRBJ2-6; tentatively, D is TRBD2 (6 bases). Germline-derived CDR1 and CDR2 are SGHAT and FQNNGV. This CDR3 contains 17 residues. The CDR3 nucleotides are TGTGTCAGCAGCTTAGGTCCCGGGGGTCTTGGGGCCAACGTCCTGACTTTC. Amino acids: CVSSLGPGGLGANVLTF. The full variable domain, rest sourced from reference TRBV11-2 and TRBJ2-6, is EAGVAQSPRYKIIEKRQSVAFWCNPISGHATLYWYQQILGQGPKLLIQFQNNGVVDDSQLPKDRFSAERLKGVDSTLKIQPAKLEDSAVYLCVSSLGPGGLGANVLTFGAGSRLTVL.

This chain joins TRBV10-3 and TRBJ1-1; D not certain. CDR1 is ENHRY, CDR2 SYGVKD, per germline. The CDR3 runs 13 residues. V shed 4 bases and J shed 0 bases, with 6 bases lying between them. The CDR3 region is CAISVVVNTEAFF. Here the CDR3 DNA reads TGTGCCATCAGTGTGGTAGTGAACACTGAAGCTTTCTTT.

The V and J genes are TRBV9 and TRBJ1-5; the D is unclear. V lost 7 bases and J 4 bases, leaving 6 bases between the germline ends. Germline loops: CDR1 SGDLS, CDR2 YYNGEE. The CDR3 extends over 11 amino acids. The CDR3 coding sequence is TGTGCCAGCGGGATTAATCAGCCCCAGCATTTT. Translation gives CASGINQPQHF.